This T cell receptor (beta chain) was sequenced for a study of cytomegalovirus exposure and HLA in healthy donors (TCRdb year 2017). The study in broad terms: An earlier analysis of several hundred of the donors reported 250 to 350 Gb of sequence data and 100 million to 140 million unique TCR beta sequences from roughly 200 million T cells. About 330 gigabases of sequencing data and roughly 81 million unique TCR sequences made up an early release that covered several hundred HLA-typed donors. Among the roughly 390 genotyped donors, around 81% belonged to the genetic ancestry cluster associated with self-reported Caucasian donors. The study aimed to test whether signatures of past pathogen exposure could be identified by cataloging public T cell receptors. The study profiled the T cell repertoires of under 700 subjects by immunosequencing and related them to cytomegalovirus serostatus. Along with the roughly 610-subject first cohort, a separate validation cohort of more than 90 different subjects was used. High-throughput TCR immunosequencing, statistical association of individual TCRs with disease status, and machine learning were combined to predict cytomegalovirus infection status. In a later analysis, previously published TCR beta repertoires from hundreds of donors were re-analyzed and high-resolution HLA genotyping was added so that TCR occurrence patterns could be studied. Rather than drawing on any new phenotypic data, the later analysis identified candidate immune exposures from TCR beta sequences and the way those sequences occurred across donors. An earlier analysis of approximately 640 of the donors applied high-throughput TCR beta sequencing to assess whether each TCR beta V gene segment acted as functional or pseudogenic. Donor age, sex, ethnicity and CMV serostatus were collected together with the repertoire data. A later genetic analysis used genome-wide SNP genotypes for about 60% of the 666 donors, treating that subset as a discovery cohort. Every repertoire in the discovery cohort had been generated on one and the same sequencing platform. Class I and class II HLA loci were covered by the typing at four-digit resolution. Typing coverage varied by locus: 629-630 donors for A, B, C, DRB1 and DQB1; approximately 560 for DQA1; about 600 for DPA1; under 490 for DPB1. Because of strong linkage in the cohort, a few DR-DQ haplotypes were treated as single units for association and clustering. Among around 400 genotyped donors of the cohort, an average of about 240,000 unique TCR beta nucleotide sequences were sequenced per donor, around a sixth of them non-productive.

With respect to this clone: Its antigen has not been determined. No quality values exist for individual bases; no much larger clone is one base distant.

Libraries were built with the immunoSEQ multiplex PCR assay. The multiplex PCR relied on a mix of 60 forward primers for TCR Vbeta segments and 13 reverse primers for TCR Jbeta segments. The CDR3 region of rearranged TCR beta genes was amplified from genomic DNA with a multiplex PCR assay. The amplified TCR beta libraries were sequenced on the Illumina HiSeq System as 87-base-pair reads. The original methods were these. A later analysis counted some 80 million unique TCR beta chains across the 666 repertoires, and some 11 million of these chains were shared by at least two donors. To remove PCR and sequencing errors, raw reads were error-corrected and collapsed into unique sequences using a nearest-neighbor algorithm that merged closely related sequences. Alignment of CDR3 sequences to IMGT reference sequences was used to assign V, D and J gene segments. For a sequence to be retained, a match of at least six nucleotides to both a V gene segment and a J gene segment was required. A rearrangement was called productive if the CDR3 had no stop codons and remained in frame with V and J, and every other rearrangement was called non-productive. CDR3 was defined by IMGT convention, running from the second conserved V-encoded cysteine to the conserved J-encoded phenylalanine. Sequences without an unambiguous match to a single V gene segment were excluded from the earlier analysis of 450 to 650 of the donors. An earlier analysis of roughly 590 of the donors called V segments functional above 56.7% productive rearrangements and segregating when the between-donor standard deviation exceeded 5%. A statistical classification framework was developed to diagnose cytomegalovirus status using the catalog of TCR beta chain sequences. In a later analysis, V and J genes were assigned by comparing TCR nucleotide sequences against IMGT/GENE-DB human TR gene sequences. The TCRdist pipeline was used in a later analysis to assign CDR3 sequences and most-parsimonious VDJ recombination scenarios. In a later analysis, every TCR beta chain was defined by the combination of its CDR3 amino acid sequence and its V-gene family, and reads without a unique V-gene family were dropped. In a later analysis, a few hundred highly shared, low-generation-probability nucleotide sequences were removed to address suspected cross-contamination and a sequencing artifact. For each public chain, a later analysis derived a clonal expansion index from normalized ranks of inferred template counts within each repertoire. In a later analysis, generation probabilities were computed with a VDJ recombination model fitted to out-of-frame rearrangements, and the resulting probabilities were checked against IGoR. In a later analysis, TCR-TCR, TCR-HLA and TCR-CMV co-occurrence was scored with hypergeometric tests, and a repertoire-size bias correction was applied to TCR pairs. In a later analysis, false discovery rates were estimated by permuting HLA or CMV assignments 20 times. In a later analysis, co-occurring TCRs were grouped using DBSCAN, and TCRdist sequence similarity was added for clustering within HLA-allele-positive subsets. Repertoires with fewer than 30,000 or more than 120,000 public chains, plus five repertoires with anomalous nucleotide sharing, were excluded from co-occurrence clustering. This immuneACCESS table, as held by TCRdb, lists in-frame sequences with V and J called but not all clones. Of the missing ones, under half trace to an unresolved V gene in checked studies; the others have no known cause. V, J and clone size were drawn from that table, and D and trimming were deduced from the DNA. In this sample the table shows over 60,000 clones, roughly 71% of which occur a single time. In total, the top ten clones hold about an eighth of the sample.

The cohort consisted of 666 healthy bone marrow donors. At the time of sampling, every cohort member was nominally healthy, though immune exposures that went unrecorded were likely present. The donor was CMV seronegative and was included in the group of a few hundred seronegative cohort members. A peripheral blood sample was collected from each donor, and TCR beta sequencing was performed on peripheral blood mononuclear cells. Genomic DNA was extracted from the blood cell samples with the Qiagen DNeasy Blood Extraction Kit. From a lookup of the germline V gene, CDR1 and CDR2 are SNHLY and FYNNEI. After removal of 6 bases from V and 0 bases from J, the junction retains 1 base not matched to a gene. The CDR3 measures 15 amino acids from cysteine to phenylalanine. The read is trimmed to its CDR3 DNA, 45 bases read in frame from base 1. Overall study outcomes, separate from this receptor: In a later analysis, HLA-associated TCR beta chains showed more clonal expansion and lower generation probabilities than non-associated chains that were equally common. When HLA alleles, especially DR and DQ, strongly co-occurred, attributing TCR associations to individual alleles was difficult. According to a later genetic analysis, donors in an Asian-associated ancestry cluster had fewer N-insertions in productive TCRs than the approximately 690-donor mean. In a later analysis, about 16,000 TCR beta sequences were associated with specific HLA alleles at a false discovery rate of 0.05. According to a later analysis, parvovirus B19, influenza, CMV and Epstein-Barr virus appeared linked to several top co-occurrence clusters. V-gene and J-gene trimming of TCR beta chains was associated with a missense DCLRE1C variant in a later genetic analysis, and the association was replicated in an independent cohort. The study gave a list of about 150 TCR beta chains associated with cytomegalovirus. The classifier was reported to diagnose cytomegalovirus status with high specificity and sensitivity in both the original and validation cohorts. In an earlier analysis of approximately 590 of the donors, most TCR beta V segments were observed in productive rearrangements about 90% or about 30% of the time, broadly matching IMGT annotations. According to a later analysis, most CMV-associated TCR beta chains appeared to be HLA-restricted, and the HLA associations seemed to be driven largely by CMV exposure. Because HLA typing was unavailable for some donors at each locus, only the typed subset was used in association tests. While some public TCRs were present in many individuals, most TCR sequences turned up only very rarely across donors. Immune exposure information for the cohort was limited to CMV serostatus. The earlier analysis of approximately 590 of the donors excluded fewer than 20 rarely observed V segments, including chromosome 9 orphons, because counts were too low. A further reported finding was that TCR beta sequences accurately predicted the HLA-A and HLA-B alleles for most subjects in the first cohort. In this cohort, only TCR beta chains were sequenced, and detectable features were limited by the absence of alpha or paired-chain data. In a later analysis, the rate of TCR association differed among HLA loci, with DRB1 alleles having the most associated TCRs and HLA-C alleles having the fewest. Presence/absence analyses assumed roughly uniform sequencing depth across donors, an assumption that may not hold. Some IMGT-functional V segments, including TRBV6-2 and TRBV6-3, could not be distinguished by the 87-base-pair reads and were therefore excluded. A few of the identified cytomegalovirus-associated TCR beta chains were confirmed in vitro to be specific for cytomegalovirus antigens. It was suggested by the authors that the approach could potentially be generalized to other disease states and immunological phenotypes. A group of highly shared sequence variants was considered likely to be a technical artifact of the sequencing pipeline. Correlated functional status among segregating V segments might be attributable to linkage disequilibrium, but an unknown experimental factor could not be ruled out.

This TCR derives from a man in his 70s in good health and CMV-seronegative. Input material: PBMCs. Recombination linked TRBV2 to TRBJ2-2; 10 middle bases align to TRBD1. The nucleotides are TGTGCCAGCAGGACAGGGGGCTCGAACACCGGGGAGCTGTTTTTT. Translated, it gives CASRTGGSNTGELFF.